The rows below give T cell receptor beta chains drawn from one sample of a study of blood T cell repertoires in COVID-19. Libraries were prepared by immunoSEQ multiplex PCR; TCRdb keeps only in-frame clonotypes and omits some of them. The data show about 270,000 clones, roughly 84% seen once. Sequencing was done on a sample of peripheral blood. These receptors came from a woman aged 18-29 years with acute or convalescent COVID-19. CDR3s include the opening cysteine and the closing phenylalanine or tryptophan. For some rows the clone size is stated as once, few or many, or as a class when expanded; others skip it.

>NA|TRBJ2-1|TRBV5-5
CASSLGGGEQFF
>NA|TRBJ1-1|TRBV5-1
CASSSQQVVGTEAFF
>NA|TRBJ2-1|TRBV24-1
CATSAGGPWHEQFF
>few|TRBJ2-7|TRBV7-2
CASSFLGGNWDEQYF
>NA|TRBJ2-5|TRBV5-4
CASSLGGRQETQYF
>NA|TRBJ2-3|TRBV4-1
CASSQGSSGAADTQYF
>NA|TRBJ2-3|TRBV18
CASTGGDTQYF
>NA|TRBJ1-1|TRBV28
CASSLWGGNTEAFF
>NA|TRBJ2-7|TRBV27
CASSFGRAVGEQYF
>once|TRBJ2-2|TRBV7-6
CASSFGQADAGAGELFF
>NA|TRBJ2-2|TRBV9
CASSPSGTNTGELFF
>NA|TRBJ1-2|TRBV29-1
CSVEGGDVYGYTF
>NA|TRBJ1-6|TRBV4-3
CASSQDRHSSPLHF
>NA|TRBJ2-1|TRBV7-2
CASSLDSGGSYNEQFF
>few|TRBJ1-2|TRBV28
CASSLPLARSYGYTF
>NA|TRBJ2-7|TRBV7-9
CASSFLAGGYEQYF
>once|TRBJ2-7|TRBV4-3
CASSPESSYEQYF
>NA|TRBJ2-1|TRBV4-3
CASSQEWAASYNEQFF
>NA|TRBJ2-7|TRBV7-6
CASSKTPGQGSYEQYF
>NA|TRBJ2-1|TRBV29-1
CSVARDNEQFF
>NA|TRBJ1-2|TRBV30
CAWSGQLYGYTF
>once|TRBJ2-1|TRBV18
CASSMGLVEGEQFF
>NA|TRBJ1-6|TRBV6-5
CASSYVWRDNSPLHF
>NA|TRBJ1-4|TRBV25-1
CASTQQGGGEKLFF
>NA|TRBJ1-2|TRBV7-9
CASSFPGQGSVGGYTF
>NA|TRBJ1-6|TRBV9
CASSSTGGGSPLHF